The next 28 T cell receptor beta chains were all read from a single sample in a study of T cells after yellow fever vaccination. TCRdb reprocessed the 5' RACE reads with MiXCR, giving one entry per CDR3 protein. Found here are 510,000 or so distinct CDR3 sequences, about 19% of them singletons; the top ten hold 13% to 15%. The sequencing here drew on PBMCs, taken 15 days after the yellow fever booster vaccination. These receptor sequences come from a young man who received the YFV17D yellow fever vaccine.

This chain links TRBV5-1 with TRBJ2-1; 8 positions agree with TRBD1. V gave up 1 base and J gave up 12 bases; unmatched junction bases: 12. In germline, CDR1 is SGHRS, CDR2 YFSETQ. The CDR3 is made up of 15 amino acids. CDR3 coding DNA: TGCGCCAGCAGCTTGAGGCCAGGGGGCCTCCTAGGGCAGTTCTTC. It codes for CASSLRPGGLLGQFF. Full variable domain (outside the CDR3, taken from reference TRBV5-1 and TRBJ2-1): KAGVTQTPRYLIKTRGQQVTLSCSPISGHRSVSWYQQTPGQGLQFLFEYFSETQRNKGNFPGRFSGRQFSNSRSEMNVSTLELGDSALYLCASSLRPGGLLGQFFGPGTRLTVL.

This clonotype was seen a handful of times. The rearrangement joins TRBV30 to TRBJ2-1; D remains unclear. There are 14 residues in the CDR3. Trimming left V 0 bases short and J 3 bases short, with 9 bases between. CDR1 GTSNPN and CDR2 SVGIG come from the germline V gene (reference sequence). This CDR3 is CAWSVLTIYNEQFF. CDR3 bases: TGTGCCTGGAGTGTACTTACCATCTACAATGAGCAGTTCTTC.

V usage is TRBV20-1 and J usage is TRBJ2-5, with D unclear. The CDR3 runs 13 residues. V shed 2 bases and J shed 1 base, with 8 bases lying between them. Germline V lookup: CDR1 DFQATT, CDR2 SNEGSKA (reference sequence). The CDR3 DNA reads as TGCAGTGCTAGAAGGCCTCTCCAAGAGACCCAGTACTTC. It specifies CSARRPLQETQYF.

This clonotype was detected a few times. This chain links TRBV20-1 with TRBJ2-5; D is possibly TRBD2 (6 bases). Deletions cut 5 bases from V and 5 bases from J, with 15 bases between. CDR1 and CDR2 from the germline V gene are DFQATT and SNEGSKA (reference sequence). The CDR3 loop spans 13 amino acids. This CDR3 reads CSARRGKGETQYF. As DNA, the CDR3 is TGCAGTGCTCGACGGGGGAAAGGGGAGACCCAGTACTTC.

This clonotype occurred a few times. The gene calls are TRBV29-1 and TRBJ2-7; 9 nucleotides agree with TRBD1. The junction had 11 bases not matched to a gene; V was cut back by 6 bases and J by 2 bases. From germline, CDR1 is SQVTM and CDR2 ANQGSEA. The CDR3 totals 15 residues. CDR3 sequence: CSVLTTGTGTYEQYF. The CDR3 bases are TGCAGCGTACTTACTACCGGGACAGGGACCTACGAGCAGTACTTC.

This clonotype was seen only a few times. The chain links TRBV4-3 to TRBJ2-7; 13 bases map to TRBD2. Germline V gene sequence: CDR1 LGHNA, CDR2 YSLEER. The CDR3 has 15 residues. The junction had 1 base not matched to a gene; V was cut back by 0 bases and J by 5 bases. The DNA of the CDR3 is TGCGCCAGCAGCCAAGAAACTAGCGGGAGGGACGAGCAGTACTTC. Translation gives CASSQETSGRDEQYF.

The chain combines TRBV7-8 with TRBJ1-6; D is perhaps TRBD1 (6 bases). Germline assignment: CDR1 SGHVS and CDR2 FQNEAQ. The germline V and J ends were trimmed by 3 bases and 13 bases, with 19 bases remaining between them. The CDR3 is 15 amino acids. The CDR3 region has the DNA TGTGCCAGCAGCTTCGGGGAAGGGGGGTTGGGGCCCCTCCACTTT. This encodes CASSFGEGGLGPLHF. Using reference TRBV7-8 and TRBJ1-6 for the parts outside the CDR3, the full variable domain is GAGVSQSPRYKVAKRGQDVALRCDPISGHVSLFWYQQALGQGPEFLTYFQNEAQLDKSGLPSDRFFAERPEGSVSTLKIQRTQQEDSAVYLCASSFGEGGLGPLHFGNGTRLTVT.

This clonotype was counted ten times or more. The chain joins TRBV28 to TRBJ1-2; D perhaps matches TRBD1 (5 bases). This CDR3 comprises 12 residues. V was shortened by 3 bases and J by 4 bases, with 6 bases between the two germline ends. Germline CDR1 and CDR2: MDHEN and SYDVKM. CDR3 in DNA: TGTGCCAGCAGTTTTCAGGGCTATGGCTACACCTTC. Translation: CASSFQGYGYTF.

This clonotype turned up a few times. The V and J genes are TRBV7-9 and TRBJ2-7; 7 bases are a match to TRBD1. This CDR3 has 14 amino acids. Looked up from germline, CDR1 is SEHNR and CDR2 is FQNEAQ (reference sequence). With V trimmed by 4 bases and J by 2 bases, 5 bases remained unmatched. CDR3 coding DNA: TGTGCCAGCAGCTCCCGGGACAGAACCTACGAGCAGTACTTC. Translation gives CASSSRDRTYEQYF.

This chain joins TRBV11-2 and TRBJ2-5, with D possibly being TRBD2 (5 bases). CDR1 is SGHAT, CDR2 FQNNGV, per germline. The CDR3 loop spans 15 amino acids. The V end was cut by 2 bases, the J end by 2 bases, with 12 bases between. The CDR3 coding sequence is TGTGCCAGCAGCTTACGAGAGGGCCCACAAGAGACCCAGTACTTC. Amino acid sequence: CASSLREGPQETQYF.

The V and J genes are TRBV6-2 or TRBV6-3 and TRBJ2-1; D gene unclear. CDR1 is MNHEY and CDR2 is SVGEGT in the germline V gene. V was trimmed by 6 bases and J by 10 bases, leaving 10 bases between them. CDR3 size: 11 residues. The CDR3 protein is CASRTWVEQFF. The CDR3 bases are TGTGCCAGCAGGACCTGGGTAGAGCAGTTCTTC.

This clonotype was detected a few times. The chain couples TRBV10-3 to TRBJ2-7, with a tentative D call TRBD2 (6 bases). CDR1 and CDR2 (germline): ENHRY, SYGVKD. With 8 bases removed from V and 0 bases from J, the gap between germline ends came to 20 bases. The CDR3 runs 16 residues. The CDR3 DNA follows: TGTGCCATCGGGGGAGAAGCGGGCCCTAGCTCCTACGAGCAGTACTTC. This codes for CAIGGEAGPSSYEQYF.

The rearrangement joins TRBV12-3 or TRBV12-4 to TRBJ2-2; 12 bases agree with TRBD1. This CDR3 is built from 15 residues. The V and J ends lost 6 bases and 7 bases, in that order; junction bases with no gene match: 6. CDR3 sequence: CASRPGQGAYGELFF. The CDR3 nucleotides read TGTGCCAGCAGACCGGGACAGGGGGCATACGGGGAGCTGTTTTTT.

CDR3 bases: TGTGCCAGCACCGACAGGGGTTTCACTGAAGCTTTCTTT. Amino acids: CASTDRGFTEAFF. The chain is built from TRBV12-3 or TRBV12-4 and TRBJ1-1, with 8 bases matching TRBD1. The CDR3 is 13 residues long. V was pared by 7 bases and J by 4 bases, with 5 bases of the junction left unmatched.

The chain has TRBV5-1 and TRBJ2-1, with TRBD2 matching 8 bases. Looked up from germline, CDR1 is SGHRS and CDR2 is YFSETQ. The CDR3 totals 15 residues. V lost 3 bases, J lost 8 bases, and 10 bases stayed unmatched. The CDR3 DNA is TGCGCCAGCAGCTCCGGAAGCGGGAGACGGGATGAGCAGTTCTTC. It codes for CASSSGSGRRDEQFF. The complete variable domain, with remaining parts taken from reference TRBV5-1 and TRBJ2-1, reads KAGVTQTPRYLIKTRGQQVTLSCSPISGHRSVSWYQQTPGQGLQFLFEYFSETQRNKGNFPGRFSGRQFSNSRSEMNVSTLELGDSALYLCASSSGSGRRDEQFFGPGTRLTVL.

This clonotype turned up a few times. This chain connects TRBV6-5 to TRBJ1-1; maybe TRBD1 (6 bases). The germline V gene has CDR1 MNHEY and CDR2 SVGAGI. Trimming took off 2 bases at V and 1 base at J, with 17 bases between the two ends. The CDR3 contains 17 residues. CDR3 sequence: CASSYVAWDTGNTEAFF. The CDR3, as DNA: TGTGCCAGCAGTTACGTGGCATGGGACACCGGGAACACTGAAGCTTTCTTT.

This clonotype occurred a few times. The chain links TRBV30 to TRBJ1-1, with a weak D call TRBD1 (5 bases). Germline V lookup: CDR1 GTSNPN, CDR2 SVGIG (reference sequence). This CDR3 is 14 amino acids long. V lost 4 bases, J lost 3 bases, and 15 bases lay in between. The CDR3 reads CAWTRDDVYTEAFF. In DNA, the CDR3 is TGTGCCTGGACCAGGGACGATGTGTACACTGAAGCTTTCTTT. Full variable domain (remainder filled in from reference TRBV30 and TRBJ1-1): SQTIHQWPATLVQPVGSPLSLECTVEGTSNPNLYWYRQAAGRGLQLLFYSVGIGQISSEVPQNLSASRPQDRQFILSSKKLLLSDSGFYLCAWTRDDVYTEAFFGQGTRLTVV.

This clonotype has a handful of counts. The chain couples TRBV12-3 or TRBV12-4 to TRBJ1-2; no reliable D call. The CDR3 totals 13 residues. Trimming pared 3 bases from V and 6 bases from J, leaving 11 bases between. The CDR3 region is CASSLVSGHGYTF. The CDR3 DNA reads TGTGCCAGCAGTTTGGTGTCTGGGCATGGCTACACCTTC.

The V call is TRBV7-9, the J call TRBJ2-7; D not resolved. The germline V gene has CDR1 SEHNR and CDR2 FQNEAQ (reference sequence). This CDR3 contains 13 residues. The V end lost 6 bases, the J end lost 6 bases, and 15 bases lay between the germline ends. The CDR3 spells CASSLTKSAEQYF. CDR3 DNA: TGTGCCAGCAGTCTGACCAAGTCGGCCGAGCAGTACTTC.

The rearrangement joins TRBV9 to TRBJ2-5, with D maybe TRBD1 (6 bases). The germline CDR1 and CDR2 sequences are SGDLS and YYNGEE. The V end lost 4 bases, the J end lost 1 base, and 17 bases lay between the germline ends. This CDR3 spans 16 amino acids. DNA of the CDR3: TGTGCCAGCAGCCAAAACCACCAGGGGACCCAAGAGACCCAGTACTTC. Translating it yields CASSQNHQGTQETQYF.

V gene TRBV25-1 combines with J gene TRBJ2-6; D gene unclear. Deletions cut 4 bases from V and 3 bases from J, with 4 bases between. Germline CDR1 MGHDK, CDR2 SYGVNS. This CDR3 is 13 amino acids long. This chain's CDR3 is CASSVFGANVLTF. CDR3 nucleotides: TGTGCCAGCAGTGTCTTTGGGGCCAACGTCCTGACTTTC. Filled out from reference TRBV25-1 and TRBJ2-6, the complete variable domain reads EADIYQTPRYLVIGTGKKITLECSQTMGHDKMYWYQQDPGMELHLIHYSYGVNSTEKGDLSSESTVSRIRTEHFPLTLESARPSHTSQYLCASSVFGANVLTFGAGSRLTVL.

This clonotype turned up a few times. This chain uses TRBV4-1 with TRBJ2-2; TRBD2 matches at 14 bases. The V gene's germline CDR1 is MGHRA and CDR2 YSYEKL. The CDR3 sequence is 18 residues long. After removal of 0 bases from V and 4 bases from J, the junction contained 4 bases not matched to a gene. CDR3 bases: TGCGCCAGCAGCCAAGACGGGACTAGCGGGAGTTCCACCGGGGAGCTGTTTTTT. Translating gives CASSQDGTSGSSTGELFF.

This clonotype has a handful of counts. The V call is TRBV7-8, the J call TRBJ2-1; maybe TRBD2 (5 bases). This CDR3 is 15 amino acids long. The germline V and J ends were trimmed by 7 bases and 0 bases, with 13 bases remaining between them. CDR1 is SGHVS, CDR2 FQNEAQ, per germline. The DNA for the CDR3 is TGTGCCAGCACCTCCCCGGGGAGCTCCTACAATGAGCAGTTCTTC. Translating it yields CASTSPGSSYNEQFF.

This clonotype was found a few times. The rearrangement uses TRBV7-2 and TRBJ2-7; the match to TRBD2 covers 10 bases. The CDR3 length is 15 residues. Germline assignment: CDR1 SGHTA and CDR2 FQGNSA. V was pared by 4 bases and J by 5 bases, with 8 bases of the junction left unmatched. The CDR3 DNA reads TGTGCCAGCAGCTCTAGCGGGAGCGTTGCCGACGAGCAGTACTTC. It is translated as CASSSSGSVADEQYF.

The CDR3 DNA follows: TGCAGTGCTACCGGGACAGGGGTGGAGACCCAGTACTTC. Its translation: CSATGTGVETQYF. The genes are TRBV20-1 and TRBJ2-5; TRBD1 agrees at 10 bases. Germline V CDR1 and CDR2: DFQATT, SNEGSKA (reference sequence). The CDR3 extends over 13 amino acids. Trimming at V came to 4 bases and at J to 5 bases, leaving 4 bases not matched to a gene.

This clonotype was detected a few times. This chain joins TRBV5-1 and TRBJ2-1; D is perhaps TRBD2 (5 bases). The CDR3 contains 11 residues. CDR1 and CDR2 (germline): SGHRS, YFSETQ. V dropped 2 bases and J dropped 10 bases, with 7 bases sitting between them. The CDR3 nucleotides read TGCGCCAGCAGCTTCCGGGAAGAGCAGTTCTTC. Residues: CASSFREEQFF.

This clonotype was picked up a small number of times. The genes are TRBV7-8 and TRBJ2-3, with D unresolved. V dropped 2 bases and J dropped 2 bases, with 5 bases sitting between them. From germline, CDR1 is SGHVS and CDR2 FQNEAQ. The CDR3 is 13 amino acids. CDR3 nucleotides: TGTGCCAGCAGCTTATTACACACAGATACGCAGTATTTT. Its translation is CASSLLHTDTQYF.

In this sample, this clonotype turned up a few times. The chain couples TRBV20-1 to TRBJ2-3; TRBD2 matches 9 bases. The ends lost 7 bases at V and 6 bases at J; junction bases unmatched: 8. The CDR3 spans 13 residues. CDR1 and CDR2 (germline): DFQATT, SNEGSKA (reference sequence). CDR3 coding DNA: TGCAGTGAGGGAGCGGGGGGCTGGGATACGCAGTATTTT. Its translation is CSEGAGGWDTQYF.